Sequencing of this T cell receptor beta chain was carried out in a study of T cell responses to AZD1222 COVID-19 vaccine. Whole-study findings and limits: Just a handful of AZD1222 recipients were seropositive at baseline. Increases in Spike-specific TCR breadth and depth were seen after two AZD1222 doses. Mostly white British, mostly female donors; authors suggested clonal diversity may be underestimated.

Sequencing was performed with immunoSEQ multiplex PCR; in TCRdb, only in-frame clones are kept and a portion is missing. The sample has about 130,000 clones, around 85% seen once. The germline CDR1 and CDR2 sequences are SGHDT and YYEEEE. This CDR3 has 15 amino acids. V lost 4 bases, J lost 2 bases, and 8 bases stayed unmatched. Notes on this clone: The antigen is undetermined.

Sequencing was performed on peripheral blood, taken 28 days after the second AZD1222 dose. The receptor was derived from an adult who received the AZD1222 COVID-19 vaccine. The chain has TRBV5-6 and TRBJ2-7, with TRBD2 identical over 8 bases. CDR3 loop: CASSLGMREAYEQYF. In nucleotides, the CDR3 is TGTGCCAGCAGCCTCGGTATGCGGGAGGCCTACGAGCAGTACTTC.